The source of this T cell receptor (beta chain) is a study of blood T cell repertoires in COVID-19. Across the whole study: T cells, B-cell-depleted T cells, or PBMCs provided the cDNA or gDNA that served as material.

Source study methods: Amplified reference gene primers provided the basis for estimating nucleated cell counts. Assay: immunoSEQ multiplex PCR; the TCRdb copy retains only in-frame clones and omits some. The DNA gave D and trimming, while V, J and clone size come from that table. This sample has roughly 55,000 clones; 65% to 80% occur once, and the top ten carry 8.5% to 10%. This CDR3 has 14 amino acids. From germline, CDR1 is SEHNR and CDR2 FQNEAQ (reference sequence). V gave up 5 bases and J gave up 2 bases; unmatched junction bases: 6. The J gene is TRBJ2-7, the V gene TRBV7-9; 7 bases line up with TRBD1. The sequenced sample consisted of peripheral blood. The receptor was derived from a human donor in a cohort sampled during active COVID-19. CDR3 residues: CASSPAQGAYEQYF. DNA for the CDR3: TGTGCCAGCAGCCCGGCGCAGGGGGCCTACGAGCAGTACTTC.